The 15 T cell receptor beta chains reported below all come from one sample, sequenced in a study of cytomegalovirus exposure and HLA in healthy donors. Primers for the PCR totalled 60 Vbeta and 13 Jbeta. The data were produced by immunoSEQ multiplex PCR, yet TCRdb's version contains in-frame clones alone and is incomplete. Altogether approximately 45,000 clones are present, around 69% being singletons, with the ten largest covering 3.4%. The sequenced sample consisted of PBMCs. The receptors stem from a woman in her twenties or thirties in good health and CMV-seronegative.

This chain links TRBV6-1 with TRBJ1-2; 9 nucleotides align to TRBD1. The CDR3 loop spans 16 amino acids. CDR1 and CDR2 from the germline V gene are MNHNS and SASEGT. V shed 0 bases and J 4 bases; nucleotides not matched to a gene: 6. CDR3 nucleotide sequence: TGTGCCAGCAGTGAAGCAAAAGGGACAGGGAGCTATGGCTACACCTTC. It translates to CASSEAKGTGSYGYTF.

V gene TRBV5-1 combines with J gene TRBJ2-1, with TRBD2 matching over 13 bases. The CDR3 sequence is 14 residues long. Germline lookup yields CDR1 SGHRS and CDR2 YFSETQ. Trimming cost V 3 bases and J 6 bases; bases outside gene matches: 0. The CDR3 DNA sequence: TGCGCCAGCAGCTGGACTAGCGGGAGCAATGAGCAGTTCTTC. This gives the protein CASSWTSGSNEQFF.

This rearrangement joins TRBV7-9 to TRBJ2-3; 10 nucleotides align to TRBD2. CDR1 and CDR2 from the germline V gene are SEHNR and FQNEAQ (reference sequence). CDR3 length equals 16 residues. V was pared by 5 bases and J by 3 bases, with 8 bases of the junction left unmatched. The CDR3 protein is CASSMSLAGVTDTQYF. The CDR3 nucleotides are TGTGCCAGCAGCATGTCCCTAGCGGGAGTAACAGATACGCAGTATTTT.

CDR3 loop: CASSQDRNRAETQYF. CDR3 DNA: TGTGCCAGCAGCCAAGATCGGAACAGGGCAGAGACCCAGTACTTC. V is TRBV4-2 and J is TRBJ2-5; tentatively, D is TRBD1 (6 bases). The V end was cut by 0 bases, the J end by 4 bases, with 12 bases between. The CDR3 covers 15 residues. From germline, CDR1 is LGHNA and CDR2 YNFKEQ.

The DNA for the CDR3 is TGCGCCAGCAGCTCGGACAGCCACACTGAAGCTTTCTTT. It specifies CASSSDSHTEAFF. The J gene is TRBJ1-1, the V gene TRBV5-1, with D possibly matching TRBD1 (6 bases). V was shortened by 3 bases and J by 3 bases, with 9 bases between the two germline ends. Germline V CDR1 and CDR2: SGHRS, YFSETQ. This CDR3 has 13 residues.

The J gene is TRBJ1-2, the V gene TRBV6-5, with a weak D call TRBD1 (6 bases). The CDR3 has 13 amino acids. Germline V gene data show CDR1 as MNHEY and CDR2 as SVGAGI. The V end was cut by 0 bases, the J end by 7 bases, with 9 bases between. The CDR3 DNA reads TGTGCCAGCAGTTACTCGTCAGGGGCTGGCTACACCTTC. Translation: CASSYSSGAGYTF.

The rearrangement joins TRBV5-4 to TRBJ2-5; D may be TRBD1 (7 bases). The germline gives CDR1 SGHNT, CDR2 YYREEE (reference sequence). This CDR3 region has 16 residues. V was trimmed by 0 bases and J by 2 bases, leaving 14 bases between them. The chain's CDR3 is CASSLEAGQFQETQYF. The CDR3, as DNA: TGTGCCAGCAGCTTGGAGGCGGGACAGTTTCAAGAGACCCAGTACTTC.

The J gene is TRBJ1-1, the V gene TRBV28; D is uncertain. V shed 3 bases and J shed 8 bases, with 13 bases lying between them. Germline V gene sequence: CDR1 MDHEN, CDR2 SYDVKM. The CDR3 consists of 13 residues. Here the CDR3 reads CASSLPLRQEAFF. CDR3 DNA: TGTGCCAGCAGTTTGCCCCTCAGGCAAGAAGCTTTCTTT.

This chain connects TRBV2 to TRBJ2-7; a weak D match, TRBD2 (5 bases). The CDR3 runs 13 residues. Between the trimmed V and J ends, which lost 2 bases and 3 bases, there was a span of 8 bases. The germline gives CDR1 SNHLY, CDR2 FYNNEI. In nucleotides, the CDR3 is TGTGCCAGCAGTGAACGGGGTTACTACGAGCAGTACTTC. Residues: CASSERGYYEQYF.

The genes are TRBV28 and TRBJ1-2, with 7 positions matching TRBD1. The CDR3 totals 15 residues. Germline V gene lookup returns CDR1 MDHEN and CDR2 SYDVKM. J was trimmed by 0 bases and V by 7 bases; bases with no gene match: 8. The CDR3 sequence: CASTSRGASNYGYTF. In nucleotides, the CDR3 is TGTGCCAGCACCTCCAGGGGGGCTTCTAACTATGGCTACACCTTC.

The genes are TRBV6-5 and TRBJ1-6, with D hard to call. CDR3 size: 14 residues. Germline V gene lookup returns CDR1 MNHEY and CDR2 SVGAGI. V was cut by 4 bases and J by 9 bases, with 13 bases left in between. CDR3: CASSLSQHGSPLHF. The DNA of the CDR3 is TGTGCCAGCAGTTTGTCACAGCATGGTTCACCCCTCCACTTT.

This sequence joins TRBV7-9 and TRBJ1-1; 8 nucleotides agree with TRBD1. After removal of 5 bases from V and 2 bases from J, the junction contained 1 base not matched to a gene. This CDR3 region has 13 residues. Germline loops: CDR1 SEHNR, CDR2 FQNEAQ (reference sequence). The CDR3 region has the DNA TGTGCCAGCAGCCAGGGGGCCAACACTGAAGCTTTCTTT. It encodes CASSQGANTEAFF.

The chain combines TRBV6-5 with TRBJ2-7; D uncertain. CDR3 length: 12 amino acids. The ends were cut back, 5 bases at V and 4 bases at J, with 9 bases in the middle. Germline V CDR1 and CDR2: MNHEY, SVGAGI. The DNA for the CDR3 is TGTGCCAGCAGTCGTTCAACTTACGAGCAGTACTTC. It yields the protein CASSRSTYEQYF.

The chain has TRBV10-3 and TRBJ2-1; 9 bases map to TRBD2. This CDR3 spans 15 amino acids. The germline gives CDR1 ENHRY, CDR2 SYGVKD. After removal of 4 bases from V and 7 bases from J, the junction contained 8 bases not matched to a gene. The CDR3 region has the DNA TGTGCCATCAGTGGGCTAGTAGCGGGGGAAAATGAGCAGTTCTTC. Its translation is CAISGLVAGENEQFF.

Written as DNA, the CDR3 is TGTGCCAGCCGACCGGGACAGGGGGCCTATGAGCAGTTCTTC. Residues: CASRPGQGAYEQFF. The chain is built from TRBV10-3 and TRBJ2-1; 12 nucleotides align to TRBD1. Germline CDR1 is ENHRY and CDR2 is SYGVKD. This CDR3 region has 14 residues. V dropped 10 bases and J dropped 8; count of bases not matched to a gene: 9.